Listed below are T cell receptor beta chains from one sample, sequenced in a study of beta chain features in type 1 diabetes. Assay: immunoSEQ multiplex PCR; the TCRdb copy retains only in-frame clones and omits some. The sample includes approximately 340,000 clones, more than 12% seen only once; the top ten take about 0.019%. Input material: naive CD4+ T cells from blood. These receptors were obtained from a woman aged 18-29 years in good health. The CDR3 runs from the conserved cysteine through the conserved F or W. A D gene is named only where the DNA matches it firmly. The size field is filled for only some rows; it gives once, few, many or a size class.

14	-	few	TRBV29-1	TRBJ2-5	TGCAGCGTTGTGGGTAGACTAGTTTCTGAGACCCAGTACTTC	CSVVGRLVSETQYF
13	-	few	TRBV29-1	TRBJ1-1	TGCAGCGTTCCAAAAACCGGGAACACTGAAGCTTTCTTT	CSVPKTGNTEAFF
13	-	-	TRBV13	TRBJ2-7	TGTGCCAGCAGCCCACCGGAGGGCCGAGAGCAGTACTTC	CASSPPEGREQYF
13	-	few	TRBV6-5	TRBJ1-2	TGTGCCAGCACCCGACATCGGGGATCAGGCTACACCTTC	CASTRHRGSGYTF
12	-	-	TRBV7-9	TRBJ1-1	TGTGCCAGCAGCTTATCGGGGAAGTGGGCTTTCTTT	CASSLSGKWAFF
15	-	-	TRBV5-1	TRBJ2-7	TGCGCCAGCAGCTTGGATAGTATGGAGAGCTACGAGCAGTACTTC	CASSLDSMESYEQYF
15	TRBD2	few	TRBV30	TRBJ2-1	TGTGCCTGGAGTGGAACTAGCGGGACCTACAATGAGCAGTTCTTC	CAWSGTSGTYNEQFF
16	-	-	TRBV19	TRBJ2-6	TGTGCCAGTAGTATCCGACTGTACTCTGGGGCCAACGTCCTGACTTTC	CASSIRLYSGANVLTF
17	TRBD2	-	TRBV2	TRBJ2-3	TGTGCCATCCCGGGACTAGCGGGAGGCGGAAGCACAGATACGCAGTATTTT	CAIPGLAGGGSTDTQYF
18	TRBD1	-	TRBV7-2	TRBJ1-4	TGTGCCAGCAGCTTAAGAGGACAGGCTTTTGCAACTAATGAAAAACTGTTTTTT	CASSLRGQAFATNEKLFF
14	TRBD2	few	TRBV29-1	TRBJ2-7	TGCAGCGTTGAAAAGCGGGAGCGGATGAGCGAGCAGTACTTC	CSVEKRERMSEQYF
13	TRBD2	few	TRBV29-1	TRBJ2-1	TGCAGCGCCCGGACTAGTTCGTTGGTTGAGCAGTTCTTC	CSARTSSLVEQFF